This T cell receptor beta chain stems from a study of blood T cell repertoires in COVID-19. The wider study: COVID-19 samples from acute and convalescent phases originated in the United States, Italy and Spain. The analysed material was cDNA or gDNA that came from T cells, B-cell-depleted T cells, or PBMCs.

Authors' methods: Estimation of nucleated cell counts relied on the amplification of reference gene primers. Profiling relied on immunoSEQ multiplex PCR, and the TCRdb table lists in-frame clones only, not all of them. V and J calls and clone size are as listed in that table; D and trimming were resolved from the DNA. The sample includes more than 200,000 clones, about 83% seen only once; the top ten take about 2.5%. The table lists this clone with a count of one. Sequencing was carried out using peripheral blood. This clonotype was sampled from a woman between 40 and 50 years old with active or convalescent COVID-19.

The CDR3 sequence is CASSPPGTTYNEQFF. DNA for the CDR3: TGTGCCAGCAGCCCTCCCGGGACTACTTACAATGAGCAGTTCTTC. The chain recombines TRBV5-6 with TRBJ2-1; TRBD2 matches 7 bases. The CDR3 loop spans 15 amino acids. CDR1 and CDR2 (germline): SGHDT, YYEEEE. The trim removed 4 bases at V and 4 bases at J, leaving 8 bases unmatched.